The source of this TCR beta chain is a study of cytomegalovirus exposure and HLA in healthy donors (dated by TCRdb to the late 2010s). A note on the overall study: In an earlier analysis of some 550 of the donors, about 260 Gb of sequence data and roughly 100 million unique TCR beta sequences from about 180 million T cells were reported. An early release that covered roughly 600 HLA-typed donors contained approximately 300 gigabases of sequencing data and tens of millions of unique TCR sequences. The genetic ancestry cluster associated with self-reported Caucasian donors included about 84% of the roughly 410 genotyped donors. The study aimed to test whether signatures of past pathogen exposure could be identified by cataloging public T cell receptors. The study used immunosequencing to profile the T cell repertoires of more than 650 subjects and linked those repertoires to cytomegalovirus serostatus. Besides the first cohort of about 730 subjects, a separate validation cohort made up of over 100 different subjects was used. High-throughput TCR immunosequencing, statistical association of individual TCRs with disease status, and machine learning were combined to predict cytomegalovirus infection status. In a later analysis, previously published TCR beta repertoires from some 640 donors were re-analyzed and high-resolution HLA genotyping was added so that TCR occurrence patterns could be studied. The later analysis used no new phenotypic data to find candidate immune exposures, relying instead on TCR beta sequences and their occurrence across donors. An earlier analysis of 587 of the donors applied high-throughput TCR beta sequencing to assess whether each TCR beta V gene segment acted as functional or pseudogenic. Donor age, sex, ethnicity and CMV serostatus were compiled together with the repertoire data. Genome-wide SNP genotypes for about 65% of the 666 donors were used in a later genetic analysis, which treated that subset as a discovery cohort. Every discovery cohort repertoire had been produced on one sequencing platform. Class I and class II HLA loci were covered by the typing at four-digit resolution. Typing coverage differed by locus: A, B, C, DRB1 and DQB1 were typed in roughly 629-640 donors, DQA1 in about 560, DPA1 in some 570, and DPB1 in 472. Roughly 5 DR-DQ haplotypes were treated as single units for association and clustering because of strong linkage in the cohort. Across approximately 400 genotyped donors of the cohort, an average of roughly 250,000 unique TCR beta nucleotide sequences per donor were sequenced, and approximately 17% of those sequences were non-productive. General study outcomes and caveats: In a later analysis, several top co-occurrence clusters were reported to appear linked to parvovirus B19, influenza, CMV and Epstein-Barr virus. A later analysis found that TCR association rates varied across HLA loci, with DRB1 alleles showing the most associated TCRs and HLA-C alleles the fewest. Correlated functional status among segregating V segments might be attributable to linkage disequilibrium, but an unknown experimental factor could not be ruled out. Most CMV-associated TCR beta chains appeared to be HLA-restricted in a later analysis, and the HLA associations seemed to be driven largely by CMV exposure. The earlier analysis of 587 of the donors excluded 15 to 20 rarely observed V segments, including chromosome 9 orphons, because counts were too low. A further reported finding was that TCR beta sequences accurately predicted the HLA-A and HLA-B alleles for most subjects in the first cohort. An association between a missense DCLRE1C variant and V-gene and J-gene trimming of TCR beta chains was found in a later genetic analysis and replicated in an independent cohort. Specific HLA alleles were associated with more than 15,000 TCR beta sequences at a false discovery rate of 0.05 in a later analysis. Because HLA typing was unavailable for some donors at each locus, only the typed subset was used in association tests. According to a later genetic analysis, donors in an Asian-associated ancestry cluster had fewer N-insertions in productive TCRs than the roughly 660-donor mean. In vitro tests confirmed that a few of the cytomegalovirus-associated TCR beta chains recognize cytomegalovirus antigens. Roughly uniform sequencing depth across donors was assumed in presence/absence analyses, although this assumption may not hold. Assigning TCR associations to individual alleles was difficult when HLA alleles, especially DR and DQ, strongly co-occurred. For the cohort, immune exposure information was limited to CMV serostatus. Some IMGT-functional V segments, including TRBV6-2 and TRBV6-3, could not be told apart with the 87-base-pair reads, so those segments were excluded. A later analysis found that HLA-associated TCR beta chains were more clonally expanded and had lower generation probabilities than equally common non-associated chains. It was suggested by the authors that the approach could potentially be generalized to other disease states and immunological phenotypes. In an earlier analysis of fewer than 750 of the donors, most TCR beta V segments were observed in productive rearrangements about 90% or about 30% of the time, broadly matching IMGT annotations. Most TCR sequences were observed very rarely across donors, whereas some public TCRs were present in many individuals. Cytomegalovirus status was reported to be diagnosed by the classifier with high specificity and sensitivity in both the original and validation cohorts. A group of highly shared sequence variants was considered likely to be a technical artifact of the sequencing pipeline. The study listed 150 to 200 TCR beta chains as associated with cytomegalovirus. Only TCR beta chains were sequenced in this cohort, and the absence of alpha or paired-chain data limited detectable features.

The cohort consisted of approximately 670 healthy bone marrow donors. At the time of sampling, every cohort member was nominally healthy, though immune exposures that went unrecorded were likely present. The donor was CMV seropositive and belonged to the group of about 290 seropositive cohort members. Every donor gave a peripheral blood sample, and the peripheral blood mononuclear cells from that sample were used for TCR beta sequencing. Genomic DNA was extracted from the blood cell samples with the Qiagen DNeasy Blood Extraction Kit. The CDR3 holds 12 amino acids from the cysteine to the phenylalanine. Kept here is only the CDR3 DNA, which spans 36 bases and is read in frame from base 1. The germline V gene (reference sequence) supplies CDR1 SGHKS and CDR2 YYEKEE. Trimming costs V 5 bases and J 2 bases, and their ends lie 8 bases apart. The protocol used for the library was the immunoSEQ multiplex PCR assay. For the multiplex PCR, a mixture combining 60 forward primers for TCR Vbeta segments and 13 reverse primers for TCR Jbeta segments was used. The CDR3 region of rearranged TCR beta genes was amplified from genomic DNA with a multiplex PCR assay. The Illumina HiSeq System was used to sequence the amplified TCR beta libraries as 87-base-pair reads. Per the original workflow: Across the 600 to 700 repertoires, a later analysis counted 75 million to 90 million unique TCR beta chains, 9 million to 14 million of which were shared by at least two donors. To remove PCR and sequencing errors, raw reads were error-corrected and collapsed into unique sequences using a nearest-neighbor algorithm that merged closely related sequences. CDR3 sequences were aligned to IMGT reference sequences to assign V, D and J gene segments. Each retained sequence needed at least a six-nucleotide match to both a V gene segment and a J gene segment. Rearrangements were called productive when the CDR3 lacked stop codons and stayed in frame with V and J; all others were non-productive. CDR3 was defined according to IMGT convention as the region running from the second conserved V-encoded cysteine to the conserved J-encoded phenylalanine. The earlier analysis of approximately 590 of the donors excluded any sequence lacking an unambiguous match to a single V gene segment. In an earlier analysis of about 590 of the donors, a V segment was called functional when productive rearrangements were above 56.7%, and segregating when the standard deviation between donors exceeded 5%. A statistical classification framework was built for diagnosing cytomegalovirus status from the catalog of TCR beta chain sequences. In a later analysis, V and J genes were assigned by comparing TCR nucleotide sequences against IMGT/GENE-DB human TR gene sequences. A later analysis assigned CDR3 sequences and most-parsimonious VDJ recombination scenarios with the TCRdist pipeline. In a later analysis, each TCR beta chain was defined by its CDR3 amino acid sequence together with its V-gene family, and reads without a unique V-gene family were excluded. A later analysis removed roughly 590 highly shared, low-generation-probability nucleotide sequences to deal with suspected cross-contamination and a sequencing artifact. In a later analysis, a clonal expansion index was calculated for each public chain from normalized within-repertoire ranks of inferred template counts. Generation probabilities in a later analysis came from a VDJ recombination model fitted to out-of-frame rearrangements, and those results were checked against IGoR. Hypergeometric tests were used in a later analysis to score TCR-TCR, TCR-HLA and TCR-CMV co-occurrence, with a repertoire-size bias correction applied to the TCR pairs. To estimate false discovery rates, a later analysis permuted the HLA or CMV assignments 20 times. In a later analysis, co-occurring TCRs were grouped using DBSCAN, with TCRdist sequence similarity added in when clustering inside HLA-allele-positive subsets. For co-occurrence clustering, repertoires with fewer than 30,000 or more than 120,000 public chains were excluded, along with roughly 5 repertoires with anomalous nucleotide sharing. This is the immuneACCESS table as TCRdb keeps it, with only in-frame sequences that have V and J called. A part of the clones is gone; compared with another copy, unresolved V genes explain less than half, and the rest is unexplained. Clonal size and the V and J genes are those of that table, whereas D and trimming came from the DNA. This sample is represented by about 160,000 clones; around 80% of them were singletons. The biggest ten clones account for roughly 6.2% of the sample.

Regarding this clone: Its binding antigen is unknown. Per-base qualities were not stored, and no clone one base away is much larger.

The chain was built from TRBV5-5 and TRBJ2-7; perhaps TRBD2 is the D gene, with 5 bases matching. This clonotype was sampled from a male donor in good health and CMV-seropositive. Sequences were obtained from PBMCs. The nucleotide sequence is TGTGCCAGCAGTAGCGCGGCCTACGAGCAGTACTTC. This gives the protein CASSSAAYEQYF.